What follows are 5 T cell receptor beta chains derived from one specimen sequenced in a study of neoadjuvant anti-PD-1 for oral cavity cancer. Libraries were prepared by immunoSEQ multiplex PCR; TCRdb keeps only in-frame clonotypes and omits some of them. The sample includes tens of thousands of clones, 65% to 85% of them seen just once. The material was PBMCs, obtained before nivolumab (anti-PD-1) treatment. These receptor sequences come from a person between 40 and 85 years old with oral cavity squamous cell carcinoma.

This clone was seen only a few times. This chain joins TRBV25-1 and TRBJ1-6; 11 bases are shared with TRBD1. The CDR3 has 15 amino acids. Unmatched junction bases numbered 12, after V lost 10 bases and J lost 10 bases. CDR1 is MGHDK, CDR2 SYGVNS, per germline. The CDR3 spells CATSSQDRGRSPLHF. Written as DNA, the CDR3 is TGTGCCACCTCATCCCAGGACAGGGGGCGATCACCCCTCCACTTT.

This clone appeared a few times. This chain uses TRBV5-1 with TRBJ1-1; D is perhaps TRBD1 (6 bases). V dropped 2 bases and J dropped 5 bases, with 13 bases sitting between them. The CDR3 has 14 amino acids. The germline V gene encodes CDR1 SGHRS and CDR2 YFSETQ. The CDR3 nucleotides read TGCGCCAGCAGCTTTGCAGGGGCAACAACTGAAGCTTTCTTT. Its translation: CASSFAGATTEAFF.

The V and J genes are TRBV2 and TRBJ1-2; TRBD1 agrees at 12 bases. J gave up 5 bases and V 5 bases, and 6 bases lay outside the gene matches. The CDR3 totals 15 residues. Per germline, CDR1 SNHLY and CDR2 FYNNEI. CDR3 region: CASSLGTGGGYGYTF. The CDR3 DNA reads as TGTGCCAGCAGTCTAGGGACAGGGGGCGGGTATGGCTACACCTTC.

The gene calls are TRBV11-2 and TRBJ2-2, with D unresolved. V shed 3 bases and J shed 4 bases, with 18 bases lying between them. This CDR3 has 17 residues. Germline lookup yields CDR1 SGHAT and CDR2 FQNNGV. The CDR3, as DNA: TGTGCCAGCAGCTTCCCATCGGGCGGCGGCCCCACCGGGGAGCTGTTTTTT. This codes for CASSFPSGGGPTGELFF.

The chain joins TRBV7-2 to TRBJ2-1, with TRBD1 matching 7 bases. V lost 5 bases to trimming and J lost 9 bases; unmatched junction nucleotides: 10. Germline CDR1 reads SGHTA; CDR2 reads FQGNSA. The CDR3 spans 14 residues. CDR3 DNA sequence: TGTGCCAGCAGCCCCCGAGGGGGCTCAGGTGAGCAGTTCTTC. It codes for CASSPRGGSGEQFF.